This T cell receptor beta chain is from a study of blood T cell repertoires in COVID-19 (dated by TCRdb to the early 2020s). In terms of the full investigation: Samples covering the acute and convalescent phases of COVID-19 were provided by collaborators in the United States, Italy and Spain. Deeply sampled blood TCRbeta repertoires from subjects exposed to, actively infected with, or recovered from COVID-19 were included in the dataset. Nearly every sample came with metadata listing a de-identified subject ID, COVID-19 status, age in years and sex. The samples were drawn from the first 160 participants of the ongoing ImmuneRACE study and from roughly 1,300 subjects provided by 6 global collaborators. Where HLA class I and class II types were available, the types were taken from metadata supplied by the sample provider, not from assay-based typing. The repertoires were made available in a free public database intended to serve as a resource for research on the immune response to SARS-CoV-2. The material from the prospective study consisted of cDNA or gDNA derived from T cells, B-cell-depleted T cells, or PBMCs.

Worth noting for this clone: Its antigen is unknown. The input lacks base qualities; no much larger clone sits a single base away.

TCRbeta CDR3 regions were amplified from genomic DNA by means of the immunoSEQ Assay, a bias-controlled multiplex PCR. In the source study's methods: The number of nucleated cells in each sample was estimated from the amplification of reference gene primers within the assay. To quantify the absolute abundance of each unique TCRbeta CDR3 rearrangement, sequence reads were collapsed and filtered. For each sample, productive Simpson clonality was calculated as the square root of Simpson's diversity index across productive rearrangements. TCRdb stores this immuneACCESS table with in-frame sequences only. Part of the clones is absent; in the studies checked, under half of the shortfall reflects unresolved V genes, and no reason is known for the rest. Clonal size and the V and J genes are those of that table, whereas D and trimming came from the DNA. A total of under 45,000 clones appear in this sample, 80% to 90% of them only once. The ten biggest clones cover around two fifths of the sample.

Beyond this particular receptor, the publication reports: The amount of clinical and demographic metadata varied by source and participant and was provided uncurated.

Including cysteine and phenylalanine, the CDR3 has 17 amino acids. Only the CDR3 portion is preserved as DNA: 51 bases, with reading frame beginning at the first base. CDR1 and CDR2 were assigned from the germline V gene as KGHSH and LQKENI. V trim: 6 bases; J trim: 0 bases; unmatched bases: 8. Collaborating institutions collected whole blood in K2EDTA tubes following their own protocols. Collaborator samples were shipped for TCRbeta analysis as frozen whole blood, isolated PBMCs, or DNA extracted from either sample type. Input material: peripheral blood. The source of this sequence is a woman at least 80 years old with active or convalescent COVID-19. The sequence is built from TRBV18 and TRBJ2-6; TRBD1 matches 7 bases in the middle. In nucleotides, the sequence is TGTGCCAGCTCTCCGACAGGGATAAGCTCTGGGGCCAACGTCCTGACTTTC. Its translation is CASSPTGISSGANVLTF.